This is a list of T cell receptor beta chains from one sample in a study of shared clonotypes between healthy human individuals. The table came from immunoSEQ multiplex PCR; TCRdb's copy has only in-frame clones and leaves some out. This table has hundreds of thousands of clones, approximately 97% appearing once. The sample consisted of naive CD4+ T cells sorted from blood. The receptors stem from a woman in her thirties in good health. CDR3s include the opening cysteine and the closing phenylalanine or tryptophan. D genes are given only for firm matches. Expanded clones are given a class, and other clones once, few, many or no size at all.

clone size	J gene	V gene	D gene	CDR3 protein	CDR3 DNA
NA	TRBJ1-2	TRBV28	NA	CASSWGTSNYGYTF	TGTGCCAGCAGTTGGGGCACCTCTAACTATGGCTACACCTTC
NA	TRBJ2-2	TRBV11-2	NA	CASSPLNTGELFF	TGTGCCAGCAGCCCCCTGAACACCGGGGAGCTGTTTTTT
NA	TRBJ2-7	TRBV7-9	NA	CASSDHGSSLDGRSYEQYF	TGTGCCAGCAGCGACCATGGGTCTAGCCTGGATGGGAGATCCTACGAGCAGTACTTC
NA	TRBJ2-7	TRBV28	TRBD1	CASGQGVYFAQYF	TGTGCCAGCGGACAGGGGGTATATTTCGCGCAGTACTTC
NA	TRBJ2-2	TRBV4-1	NA	CASSQPVAGRELFF	TGCGCCAGCAGCCAACCGGTTGCGGGAAGGGAGCTGTTTTTT
NA	TRBJ2-3	TRBV10-1	NA	CASSVGDTQYF	TGCGCCAGCAGTGTGGGAGATACGCAGTATTTT
NA	TRBJ2-7	TRBV28	NA	CASSSDSQIYEQYF	TGTGCCAGCAGTTCGGACTCTCAAATCTACGAGCAGTACTTC
NA	TRBJ1-2	TRBV28	NA	CASTAPGQDYGYTF	TGTGCCAGCACTGCCCCGGGACAAGACTATGGCTACACCTTC
NA	TRBJ1-4	TRBV5-1	NA	CASSYSGFNEKLFF	TGCGCCAGCAGCTATTCAGGTTTTAATGAAAAACTGTTTTTT
NA	TRBJ1-1	TRBV27	NA	CASKLQLNTEAFF	TGTGCCAGCAAGCTTCAGTTGAACACTGAAGCTTTCTTT
NA	TRBJ1-1	TRBV6-5	NA	CASSMTGNTEAFF	TGTGCCAGCAGTATGACAGGGAACACTGAAGCTTTCTTT
NA	TRBJ2-7	TRBV6-4	NA	CASSDERGARSYEQYF	TGTGCCAGCAGTGACGAAAGGGGGGCCCGCTCCTACGAGCAGTACTTC
NA	TRBJ1-5	TRBV28	TRBD1	CASRQGTNQPQHF	TGTGCCAGCAGACAGGGGACAAATCAGCCCCAGCATTTT
NA	TRBJ1-1	TRBV9	NA	CASSVVRRAEAFF	TGTGCCAGCAGCGTAGTTAGGAGGGCTGAAGCTTTCTTT
NA	TRBJ2-2	TRBV9	TRBD2	CASSVERLAGVDTGELFF	TGTGCCAGCAGCGTAGAGAGACTAGCGGGAGTTGACACCGGGGAGCTGTTTTTT
NA	TRBJ2-7	TRBV29-1	NA	CSVQRGVWSYEQYF	TGCAGCGTTCAAAGGGGGGTCTGGAGCTACGAGCAGTACTTC
once	TRBJ2-2	TRBV5-5	NA	CASSSTGTETGELFF	TGTGCCAGCAGCTCTACCGGGACGGAGACCGGGGAGCTGTTTTTT
NA	TRBJ2-7	TRBV11-3	TRBD2	CASSYLAGGSLYEQYF	TGTGCCAGCAGCTACTTAGCGGGAGGCTCCCTATACGAGCAGTACTTC
once	TRBJ1-4	TRBV11-2	NA	CASSLAAGGEKLFF	TGTGCCAGCAGCTTAGCAGCCGGGGGTGAAAAACTGTTTTTT
NA	TRBJ1-2	TRBV6-5	NA	CATKIGTYDYGYTF	TGTGCCACAAAAATTGGGACATACGACTATGGCTACACCTTC
NA	TRBJ1-1	TRBV10-1	NA	CASSAEGLNTEAFF	TGCGCCAGCAGTGCGGAAGGCCTGAACACTGAAGCTTTCTTT
NA	TRBJ2-3	TRBV9	TRBD2	CASSVEGRRTSGADTQYF	TGTGCCAGCAGCGTAGAGGGCCGAAGGACTAGCGGCGCAGATACGCAGTATTTT
NA	TRBJ1-2	TRBV6-6	NA	CASSPETGPGGYTF	TGTGCCAGCAGTCCTGAGACGGGCCCGGGGGGCTACACCTTC
NA	TRBJ2-7	TRBV29-1	NA	CSVSGQYEQYF	TGCAGCGTTTCTGGACAGTACGAGCAGTACTTC
NA	TRBJ2-7	TRBV9	NA	CASARTTSYEQYF	TGTGCCAGCGCGAGGACTACCTCCTACGAGCAGTACTTC
NA	TRBJ2-2	TRBV14	NA	CASSNMGHTGELFF	TGTGCCAGCAGCAACATGGGCCACACCGGGGAGCTGTTTTTT
NA	TRBJ1-3	TRBV18	NA	CASSWTEGVSGNTIYF	TGTGCCAGCTCATGGACGGAGGGGGTCTCTGGAAACACCATATATTTT
NA	TRBJ2-7	TRBV27	TRBD2	CASRFTGLANYEQYF	TGTGCCAGCAGATTCACCGGACTAGCGAACTACGAGCAGTACTTC
NA	TRBJ2-7	TRBV5-5	NA	CASSLSGTHYEQYF	TGTGCCAGCAGCTTGTCCGGCACCCACTACGAGCAGTACTTC
NA	TRBJ2-1	TRBV4-2	NA	CASSQDGTGNNEQFF	TGTGCCAGCAGCCAAGACGGGACGGGAAACAATGAGCAGTTCTTC
NA	TRBJ2-5	TRBV4-1	TRBD2	CASSQAGVAGGLQETQYF	TGCGCCAGCAGCCAAGCGGGAGTAGCGGGAGGGCTCCAAGAGACCCAGTACTTC
NA	TRBJ1-5	TRBV11-2	NA	CASSSASWDQPQHF	TGTGCCAGCAGCTCGGCGAGCTGGGATCAGCCCCAGCATTTT
NA	TRBJ2-1	TRBV28	NA	CASTLVQSGYNEQFF	TGTGCCAGCACTCTAGTCCAGTCCGGTTACAATGAGCAGTTCTTC
NA	TRBJ1-1	TRBV19	NA	CASSIGGLEHTEAFF	TGTGCCAGTAGTATAGGAGGGTTGGAGCACACTGAAGCTTTCTTT
NA	TRBJ2-5	TRBV5-6	TRBD1	CASSSPRRGLETQYF	TGTGCCAGCAGCTCCCCCCGCAGGGGGTTAGAGACCCAGTACTTC
NA	TRBJ1-1	TRBV6-5	NA	CASSSLGGGTEAFF	TGTGCCAGCAGTTCCCTCGGGGGGGGCACTGAAGCTTTCTTT
NA	TRBJ2-5	TRBV27	NA	CASTSLLDETQYF	TGTGCCAGCACCTCGCTGCTGGATGAGACCCAGTACTTC
NA	TRBJ1-1	TRBV18	NA	CASSRQTTDNTEAFF	TGTGCCAGCTCACGACAAACTACAGATAACACTGAAGCTTTCTTT
NA	TRBJ2-5	TRBV20-1	NA	CSPSRETQYF	TGCAGTCCCTCAAGGGAGACCCAGTACTTC